The T cell receptor beta chain described here comes from a study of T cell responses to AZD1222 COVID-19 vaccine. Produced via immunoSEQ multiplex PCR; TCRdb's table is partial and in-frame only. The sample has approximately 75,000 clones, 85% to 90% seen once. Doses given second, at about 4 or about 12 weeks, were pooled. Study-wide results and caveats: Across spike, vaccine-associated CD4 TCRs were found, dominant at 160-218 and 743-854. Spike-specific TCR depth and breadth grew after two AZD1222 doses. Females outnumbered males among donors, who were mostly white British; clonal diversity was possibly underestimated.

With respect to this clone: Its specificity is not known.

V shed 0 bases and J 7 bases; nucleotides not matched to a gene: 6. Germline V lookup: CDR1 SGHKS, CDR2 YYEKEE (reference sequence). The CDR3 length is 14 residues. The starting material was peripheral blood, obtained 28 days after the second AZD1222 dose. V usage is TRBV5-5 and J usage is TRBJ2-7; 8 positions match TRBD1. This receptor was obtained from an adult who received the AZD1222 COVID-19 vaccine. The chain's CDR3 is CASSLEGQAMEQYF. DNA of the CDR3: TGTGCCAGCAGCTTGGAGGGACAGGCTATGGAGCAGTACTTC.